The 10 T cell receptor beta chains below were found in one sample sequenced in a study of T cell changes during pregnancy in multiple sclerosis. TCRdb keeps only in-frame clones here, not all; method: immunoSEQ multiplex PCR. This table has around 68,000 clones, roughly 89% appearing once. The source material was peripheral blood, sampled after pregnancy. The receptors stem from a female donor in good health, enrolled as a control in a pregnancy study.

This clone appeared a single time. One junction end does not reproduce the germline sequence, and a read error may be involved. V usage is TRBV7-9 and J usage is TRBJ1-6; 7 bases align to TRBD1. The germline CDR1 and CDR2 sequences are SEHNR and FQNEAQ (reference sequence). This CDR3 comprises 16 residues. CDR3 DNA: TGTGCTAGCAGCGCTAGGACAGGACCCTATAATTCACCCCTCCACTTT. This encodes CASSARTGPYNSPLHF.

The gene calls are TRBV7-2 and TRBJ2-7; 11 bases are a match to TRBD2. This CDR3 spans 15 amino acids. Germline CDR1 SGHTA, CDR2 FQGNSA. V gave up 5 bases and J gave up 5 bases; unmatched junction bases: 8. Written as DNA, the CDR3 is TGTGCCAGCAGCCCCGAAGTTAGCGGGGGGGACGAGCAGTACTTC. Amino acid sequence: CASSPEVSGGDEQYF.

The CDR3 spells CASSGQGTSYEQYF. The CDR3 DNA reads as TGTGCCAGCAGCGGCCAGGGGACCTCCTACGAGCAGTACTTC. The V and J genes are TRBV7-2 and TRBJ2-7, with D perhaps matching TRBD1 (6 bases). Germline CDR1 reads SGHTA; CDR2 reads FQGNSA. Trimming stripped 5 bases from V and 0 bases from J, with 11 bases between. The length of the CDR3 is 14 residues.

This clone has just a few counts. The chain uses TRBV6-1 and TRBJ1-2; weak D call: TRBD1 (6 bases). Germline assignment: CDR1 MNHNS and CDR2 SASEGT. The V end lost 7 bases, the J end lost 4 bases, and 19 bases lay between the germline ends. CDR3 length equals 15 residues. The CDR3 DNA reads TGTGCCAGCAACCCAGGGGCGGATGGAGGCTATGGCTACACCTTC. Translation: CASNPGADGGYGYTF.

The V gene is TRBV30, the J gene TRBJ1-4; D might be TRBD1 (6 bases). Trimming stripped 0 bases from V and 0 bases from J, with 20 bases between. The CDR3 loop spans 19 amino acids. Per the germline V gene, CDR1 is GTSNPN and CDR2 is SVGIG (reference sequence). The CDR3 DNA reads as TGTGCCTGGAGTGTACTTCGGGTACTAGGGACAACAACTAATGAAAAACTGTTTTTT. Translating gives CAWSVLRVLGTTTNEKLFF.

To note about this clone: Germline is not matched at one junction end, which may reflect a read error. This chain uses TRBV30 with TRBJ2-1; 9 positions agree with TRBD2. The CDR3 sequence is 11 residues long. The germline CDR1 and CDR2 sequences are GTSNPN and SVGIG (reference sequence). The CDR3 sequence is CAWSGGGGAIF. Here the CDR3 DNA reads TGTGCCTGGAGTGGTGGCGGGGGGGCAATCTTC.

This rearrangement joins TRBV27 to TRBJ2-2, with 9 bases fitting TRBD2. This CDR3 region has 18 residues. Trimming took 4 bases from V and 5 from J; bases not matched to a gene: 14. CDR1 and CDR2 from the germline V gene are MNHEY and SMNVEV (reference sequence). The CDR3 DNA reads as TGTGCCAGCAGTTACCCCTCGGGAGCGGGGGGAGGAACCGGGGAGCTGTTTTTT. This codes for CASSYPSGAGGGTGELFF.

This clone was seen more than once but under ten times. The rearrangement links TRBV19 to TRBJ2-2; tentative D call: TRBD1 (5 bases). Trimming stripped 4 bases from V and 0 bases from J, with 12 bases between. Germline CDR1 reads LNHDA; CDR2 reads SQIVND (reference sequence). The CDR3 has 16 residues. This chain's CDR3 is CASSKQAFANTGELFF. CDR3 nucleotide sequence: TGTGCCAGTAGTAAACAGGCGTTCGCGAACACCGGGGAGCTGTTTTTT.

V gene TRBV7-2 combines with J gene TRBJ2-2, with TRBD2 identical over 8 bases. Trimming took 3 bases from V and 2 from J; bases not matched to a gene: 11. The germline V gene encodes CDR1 SGHTA and CDR2 FQGNSA. CDR3 length: 18 amino acids. The CDR3 bases are TGTGCCAGCAGCTTTGGCTCATGGCGGGGGGCAAACACCGGGGAGCTGTTTTTT. It yields the protein CASSFGSWRGANTGELFF. The full variable domain, completed using reference TRBV7-2 and TRBJ2-2, is GAGVSQSPSNKVTEKGKDVELRCDPISGHTALYWYRQSLGQGLEFLIYFQGNSAPDKSGLPSDRFSAERTGGSVSTLTIQRTQQEDSAVYLCASSFGSWRGANTGELFFGEGSRLTVL.

This rearrangement joins TRBV30 to TRBJ2-1; D may be TRBD2 (7 bases). Germline CDR1 reads GTSNPN; CDR2 reads SVGIG (reference sequence). This CDR3 is built from 15 residues. Trimming pared 0 bases from V and 8 bases from J, leaving 17 bases between. CDR3 DNA sequence: TGTGCCTGGAGTGTGCTGGGGGGGGGCCTCCATGAGCAGTTCTTC. The encoded protein is CAWSVLGGGLHEQFF. Together with reference TRBV30 and TRBJ2-1, the CDR3 gives the full variable domain: SQTIHQWPATLVQPVGSPLSLECTVEGTSNPNLYWYRQAAGRGLQLLFYSVGIGQISSEVPQNLSASRPQDRQFILSSKKLLLSDSGFYLCAWSVLGGGLHEQFFGPGTRLTVL.